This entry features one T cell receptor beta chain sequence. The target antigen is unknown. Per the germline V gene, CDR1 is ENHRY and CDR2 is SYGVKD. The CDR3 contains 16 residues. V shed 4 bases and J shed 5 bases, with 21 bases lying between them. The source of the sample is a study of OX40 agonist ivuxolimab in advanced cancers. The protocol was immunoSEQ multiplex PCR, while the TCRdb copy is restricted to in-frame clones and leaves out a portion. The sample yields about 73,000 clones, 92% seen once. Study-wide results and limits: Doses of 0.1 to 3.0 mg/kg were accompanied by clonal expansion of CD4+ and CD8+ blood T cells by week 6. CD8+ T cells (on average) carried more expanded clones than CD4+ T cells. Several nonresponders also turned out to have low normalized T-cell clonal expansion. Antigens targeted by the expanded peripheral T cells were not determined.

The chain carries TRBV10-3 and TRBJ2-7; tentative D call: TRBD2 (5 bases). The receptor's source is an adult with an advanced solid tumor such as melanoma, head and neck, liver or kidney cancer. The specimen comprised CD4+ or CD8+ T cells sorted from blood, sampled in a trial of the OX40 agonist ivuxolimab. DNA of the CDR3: TGTGCCATCAGTGTCGGCGTCTCAGGACTTGTGGACGAGCAGTACTTC. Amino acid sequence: CAISVGVSGLVDEQYF.